This TCR beta chain was sequenced in a study of early T cells in non-severe SARS-CoV-2 infection listed by TCRdb under 2021. Study-wide context: Because TCR sequencing was done on bulk RNA from unsorted whole blood, the alpha and beta chains could not be paired. What the work shows at the level of the full study, not this receptor alone: VDJdb matching was skewed toward anti-spike CD8 responses and likely underestimated virus-specific expansions, missing private and CD4 specificities.

This clonotype was seen at least ten times. The target of this receptor is not known. Base qualities are not recorded, but no much larger clone differs from it by a single base. To prepare the library, 5' RACE was applied. TCRdb shows the sequencer as NextSeq 500. The TCR library protocol attached unique molecular identifiers to individual cDNA molecules to correct for sequencing error and PCR bias. Sequencing covered both TCR alpha and beta chains, and within each sample the abundances of alpha and beta sequences were tightly co-correlated. Regarding the original processing steps: Decombinator V4 was used to annotate TCR sequences for V gene, J gene and CDR3. TCRs were defined as expanded if a significant change between any two time points was detected under a Poisson model with p below 0.0001. TCR abundances were normalised to the total number of TCRs sequenced per sample and expressed as counts per million. MAIT TCRs were defined by TRAV1-2 paired with TRAJ12, TRAJ20 or TRAJ33, and iNKT TCRs by TRAV10 paired with TRAJ18. VDJdb, accessed 1 November 2021, was searched for CMV, EBV and SARS-CoV-2 annotated TCRs, excluding TCRs annotated for multiple antigens. The public reads were run again by TCRdb, first through fastp at Q25 and then through MiXCR, and only productive beta chains were kept. Records with the same CDR3 protein are collapsed into one entry carrying the most frequent genes and DNA. Clone size and V and J calls follow TCRdb, not the original study. The sample contains about 30,000 distinct CDR3 sequences, 5.5% to 6.5% of them found a single time. The top ten constitute 5% to 7% of the sample.

The study was a case-control design nested within a healthcare worker cohort in London, UK, with weekly nasopharyngeal swab PCR tests and blood sampling. Healthcare workers were recruited during the week of the UK lockdown, between 23 and 31 March 2020, and followed weekly for up to roughly 15 weeks. Trimming removed 5 bases from V and 5 bases from J, leaving 18 bases between the germline ends. The germline V gene encodes CDR1 DFQATT and CDR2 SNEGSKA (reference sequence). Taken from cysteine to phenylalanine, the CDR3 has 14 residues. Only the CDR3 region is kept as DNA, spanning 42 bases read in frame from base 1.

Sequenced material: whole blood. Rearrangement joined TRBV20-1 to TRBJ2-5; 6 matching bases give a weak D call of TRBD2. This clonotype originated in an adult who was a healthcare worker with PCR-confirmed SARS-CoV-2 infection or an uninfected control (not recorded which). The bases read TGCAGTGCTCGCCGCCCAGCGGGTTCGGAGACCCAGTACTTC. This codes for CSARRPAGSETQYF.